A single sample is the source of the 3 T cell receptor beta chains below, sequenced in a study of CD8+CD57+ T cells in acquired aplastic anemia. TCR beta VDJ and CDR3 profiling used genomic DNA as template. TCRdb redid the calling of the reads with MiXCR, one entry per CDR3 protein. The sample includes 150,000 to 200,000 distinct CDR3 sequences, approximately 46% of them seen just once. Sequenced: sorted CD4+, CD8+, or CD8+CD57+ T cells (not recorded which) from PBMCs. The origin of the receptors is a human donor in good health.

The chain joins TRBV10-2 to TRBJ2-1; D is unclear. The CDR3 runs 10 residues. The germline gives CDR1 WSHSY, CDR2 SAAADI. Deletions cut 4 bases from V and 9 bases from J, with 4 bases between. In DNA, the CDR3 is TGCGCCAGCAGTGCGAGTGAGCAGTTCTTC. Encoded protein: CASSASEQFF.

This clonotype is a singleton in its sample. The chain recombines TRBV29-1 with TRBJ1-3; TRBD1 matches 9 bases. CDR3 length: 13 amino acids. J lost 3 bases, V lost 6 bases, and 3 bases had no gene match. Germline V gives CDR1 SQVTM, CDR2 ANQGSEA. The CDR3 region has the DNA TGCAGCGTGGGGGACAGGGTTGGAAACACCATATATTTT. It yields the protein CSVGDRVGNTIYF.

The rearrangement uses TRBV9 and TRBJ1-6; D not certain. There are 13 residues in the CDR3. The ends were cut back, 3 bases at V and 4 bases at J, with 5 bases in the middle. The germline CDR1 and CDR2 sequences are SGDLS and YYNGEE. CDR3 DNA sequence: TGTGCCAGCAGCGCTAAGTATAATTCACCCCTCCACTTT. It yields the protein CASSAKYNSPLHF.